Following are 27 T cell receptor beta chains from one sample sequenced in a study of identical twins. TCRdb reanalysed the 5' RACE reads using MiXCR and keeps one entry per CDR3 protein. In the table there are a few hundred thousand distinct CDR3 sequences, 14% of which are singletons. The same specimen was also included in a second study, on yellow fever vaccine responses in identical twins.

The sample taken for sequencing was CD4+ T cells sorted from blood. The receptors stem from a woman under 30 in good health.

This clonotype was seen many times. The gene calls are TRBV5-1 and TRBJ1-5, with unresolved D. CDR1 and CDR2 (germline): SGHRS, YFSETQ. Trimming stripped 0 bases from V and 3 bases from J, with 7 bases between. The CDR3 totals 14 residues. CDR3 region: CASSLDSLNQPQHF. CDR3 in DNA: TGCGCCAGCAGCTTGGACAGCCTCAATCAGCCCCAGCATTTT.

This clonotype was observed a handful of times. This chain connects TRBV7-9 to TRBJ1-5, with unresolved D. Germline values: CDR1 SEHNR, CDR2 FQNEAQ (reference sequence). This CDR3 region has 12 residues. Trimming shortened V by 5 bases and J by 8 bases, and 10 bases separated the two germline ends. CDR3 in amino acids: CASSQSTKPQHF. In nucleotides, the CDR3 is TGTGCCAGCAGCCAATCGACGAAGCCCCAGCATTTT.

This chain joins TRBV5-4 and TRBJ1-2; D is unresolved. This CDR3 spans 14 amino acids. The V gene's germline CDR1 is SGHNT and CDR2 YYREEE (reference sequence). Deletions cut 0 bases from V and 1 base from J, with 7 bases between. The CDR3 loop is CASSLAGFNYGYTF. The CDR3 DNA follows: TGTGCCAGCAGCTTGGCGGGGTTTAACTATGGCTACACCTTC.

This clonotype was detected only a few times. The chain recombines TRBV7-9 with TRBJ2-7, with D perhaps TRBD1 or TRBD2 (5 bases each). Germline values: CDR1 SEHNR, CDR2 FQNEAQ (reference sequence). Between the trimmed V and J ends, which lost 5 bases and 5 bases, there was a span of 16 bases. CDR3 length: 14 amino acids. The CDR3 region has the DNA TGTGCCAGCAGCCCAAACCTTGGGGGACACGAGCAGTACTTC. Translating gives CASSPNLGGHEQYF. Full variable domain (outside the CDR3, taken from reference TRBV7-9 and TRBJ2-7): DTGVSQNPRHKITKRGQNVTFRCDPISEHNRLYWYRQTLGQGPEFLTYFQNEAQLEKSRLLSDRFSAERPKGSFSTLEIQRTEQGDSAMYLCASSPNLGGHEQYFGPGTRLTVT.

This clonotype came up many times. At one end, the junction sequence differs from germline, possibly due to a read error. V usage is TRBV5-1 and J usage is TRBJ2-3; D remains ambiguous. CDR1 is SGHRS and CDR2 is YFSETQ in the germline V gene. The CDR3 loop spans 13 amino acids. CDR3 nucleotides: TGTGCCAGCAGCCTAAGAGACACAGATACGCAGTATTTT. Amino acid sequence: CASSLRDTDTQYF.

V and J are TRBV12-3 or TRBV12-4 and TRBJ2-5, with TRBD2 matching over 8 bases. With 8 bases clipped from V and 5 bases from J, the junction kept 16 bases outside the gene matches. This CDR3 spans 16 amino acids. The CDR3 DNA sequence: TGTGCCAGCGTGCTCTCGCGGAGCGGGGGAGGGGAGACCCAGTACTTC. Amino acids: CASVLSRSGGGETQYF.

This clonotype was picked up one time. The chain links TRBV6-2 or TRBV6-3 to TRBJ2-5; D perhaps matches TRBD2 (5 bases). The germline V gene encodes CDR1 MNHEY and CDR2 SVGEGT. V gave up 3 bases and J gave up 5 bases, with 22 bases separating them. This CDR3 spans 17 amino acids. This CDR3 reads CASSYEQNGEIGETQYF. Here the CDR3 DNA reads TGTGCCAGCAGTTATGAGCAGAACGGGGAGATCGGGGAGACCCAGTACTTC.

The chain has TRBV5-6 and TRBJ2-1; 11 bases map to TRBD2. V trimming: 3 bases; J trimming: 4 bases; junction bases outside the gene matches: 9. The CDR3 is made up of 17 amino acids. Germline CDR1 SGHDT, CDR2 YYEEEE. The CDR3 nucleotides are TGTGCCAGCAGCTACGCCGGGACTAGCGGACCATACAATGAGCAGTTCTTC. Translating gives CASSYAGTSGPYNEQFF.

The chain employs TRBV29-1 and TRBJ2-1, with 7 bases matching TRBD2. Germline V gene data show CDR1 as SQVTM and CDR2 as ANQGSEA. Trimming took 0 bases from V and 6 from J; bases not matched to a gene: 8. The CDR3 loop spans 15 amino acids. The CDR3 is CSVEDTGGPTNEQFF. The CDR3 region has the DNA TGCAGCGTTGAAGATACGGGGGGTCCTACCAATGAGCAGTTCTTC.

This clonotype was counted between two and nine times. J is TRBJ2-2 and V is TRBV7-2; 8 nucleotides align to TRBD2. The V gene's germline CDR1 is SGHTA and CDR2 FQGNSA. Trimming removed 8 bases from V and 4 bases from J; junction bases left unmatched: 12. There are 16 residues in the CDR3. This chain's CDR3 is CASFAGGPWGTGELFF. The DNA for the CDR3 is TGTGCCAGCTTCGCGGGGGGCCCATGGGGCACCGGGGAGCTGTTTTTT. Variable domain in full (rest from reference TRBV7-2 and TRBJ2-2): GAGVSQSPSNKVTEKGKDVELRCDPISGHTALYWYRQSLGQGLEFLIYFQGNSAPDKSGLPSDRFSAERTGGSVSTLTIQRTQQEDSAVYLCASFAGGPWGTGELFFGEGSRLTVL.

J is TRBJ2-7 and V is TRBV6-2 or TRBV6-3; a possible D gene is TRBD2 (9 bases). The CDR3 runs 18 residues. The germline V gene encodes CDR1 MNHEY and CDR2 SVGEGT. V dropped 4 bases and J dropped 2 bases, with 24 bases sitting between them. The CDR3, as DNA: TGTGCCAGCAGTTCCCGGGACAGGAACCTAGCGGGGACCTACGAGCAGTACTTC. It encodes CASSSRDRNLAGTYEQYF.

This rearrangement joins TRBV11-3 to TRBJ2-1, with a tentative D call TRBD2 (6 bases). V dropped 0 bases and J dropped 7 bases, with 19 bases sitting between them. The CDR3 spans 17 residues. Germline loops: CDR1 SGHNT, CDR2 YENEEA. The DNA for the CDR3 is TGTGCCAGCAGCTTAGATGGGCGGTCACTAGGGAGGAATGAGCAGTTCTTC. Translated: CASSLDGRSLGRNEQFF.

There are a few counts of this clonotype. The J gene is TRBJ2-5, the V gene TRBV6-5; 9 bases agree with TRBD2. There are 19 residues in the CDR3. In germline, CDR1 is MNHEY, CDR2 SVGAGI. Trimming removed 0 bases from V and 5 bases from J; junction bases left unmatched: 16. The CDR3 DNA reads TGTGCCAGCAGTTACTCGACCTCCCCCCTAGCGGGACCGAGGGAGACCCAGTACTTC. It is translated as CASSYSTSPLAGPRETQYF.

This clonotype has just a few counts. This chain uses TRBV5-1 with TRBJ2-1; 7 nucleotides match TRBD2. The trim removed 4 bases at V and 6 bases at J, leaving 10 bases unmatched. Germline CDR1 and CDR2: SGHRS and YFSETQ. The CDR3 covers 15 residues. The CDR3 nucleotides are TGCGCCAGCAGCCCTAGCGGTAACGGCGGCAATGAGCAGTTCTTC. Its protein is CASSPSGNGGNEQFF.

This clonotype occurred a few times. The CDR3 protein is CASRPNTGGGTEAFF. In DNA form, the CDR3 reads TGTGCCAGCAGACCAAACACAGGGGGCGGGACTGAAGCTTTCTTT. This chain connects TRBV12-3 or TRBV12-4 to TRBJ1-1; 9 bases fit TRBD1. The CDR3 consists of 15 residues. Unmatched junction bases numbered 10, after V lost 6 bases and J lost 5 bases.

The CDR3 reads CASSFGEPTGELFF. CDR3 nucleotides: TGTGCCAGCAGCTTCGGTGAACCCACCGGGGAGCTGTTTTTT. This chain connects TRBV11-3 to TRBJ2-2; D uncertain. The CDR3 spans 14 residues. V lost 3 bases and J lost 4, with 9 bases in between. CDR1 and CDR2 (germline): SGHNT, YENEEA.

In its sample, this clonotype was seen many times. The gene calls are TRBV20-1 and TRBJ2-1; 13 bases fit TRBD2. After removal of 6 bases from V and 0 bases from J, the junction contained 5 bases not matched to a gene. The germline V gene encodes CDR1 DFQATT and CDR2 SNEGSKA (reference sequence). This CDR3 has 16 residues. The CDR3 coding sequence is TGCAGTGCCTGGACTAGCGGGGGAACCTCCTACAATGAGCAGTTCTTC. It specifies CSAWTSGGTSYNEQFF.

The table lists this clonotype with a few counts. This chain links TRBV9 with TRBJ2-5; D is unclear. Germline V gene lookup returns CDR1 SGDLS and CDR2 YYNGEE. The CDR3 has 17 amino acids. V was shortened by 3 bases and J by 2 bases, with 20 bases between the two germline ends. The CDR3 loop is CASSADTFPESQETQYF. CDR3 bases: TGTGCCAGCAGCGCCGACACTTTCCCAGAGTCTCAAGAGACCCAGTACTTC.

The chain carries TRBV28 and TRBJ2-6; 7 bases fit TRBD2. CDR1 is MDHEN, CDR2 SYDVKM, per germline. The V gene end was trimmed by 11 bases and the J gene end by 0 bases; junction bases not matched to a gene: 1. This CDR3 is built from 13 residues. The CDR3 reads CAWGGSGANVLTF. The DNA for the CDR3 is TGTGCCTGGGGGGGCTCTGGGGCCAACGTCCTGACTTTC.

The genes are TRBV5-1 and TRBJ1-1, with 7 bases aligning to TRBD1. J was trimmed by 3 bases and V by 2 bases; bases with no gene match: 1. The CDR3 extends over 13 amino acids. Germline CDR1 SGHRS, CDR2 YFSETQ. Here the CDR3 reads CASSFTGDTEAFF. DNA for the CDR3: TGCGCCAGCAGCTTCACAGGGGACACTGAAGCTTTCTTT.

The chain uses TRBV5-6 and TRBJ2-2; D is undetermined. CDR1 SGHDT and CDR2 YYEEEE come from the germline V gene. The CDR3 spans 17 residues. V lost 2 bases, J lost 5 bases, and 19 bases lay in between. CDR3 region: CASSFRRSSEETGELFF. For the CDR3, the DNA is TGTGCCAGCAGCTTTCGCAGGTCCTCTGAGGAAACCGGGGAGCTGTTTTTT.

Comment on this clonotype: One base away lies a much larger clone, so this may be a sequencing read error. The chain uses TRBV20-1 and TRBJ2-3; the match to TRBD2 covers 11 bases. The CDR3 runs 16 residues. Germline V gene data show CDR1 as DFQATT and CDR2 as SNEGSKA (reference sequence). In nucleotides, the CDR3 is TGCTGTGCTAGGTGGGGTAGCGGGAGGGCTACAGATACGCAGTATTTT. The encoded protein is CCARWGSGRATDTQYF.

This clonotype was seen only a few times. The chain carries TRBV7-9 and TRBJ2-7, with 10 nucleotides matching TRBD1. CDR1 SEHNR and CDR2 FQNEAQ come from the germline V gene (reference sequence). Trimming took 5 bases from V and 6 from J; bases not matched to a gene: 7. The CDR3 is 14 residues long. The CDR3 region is CASSPPGTGVEQYF. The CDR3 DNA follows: TGTGCCAGCAGCCCCCCGGGGACAGGGGTCGAGCAGTACTTC. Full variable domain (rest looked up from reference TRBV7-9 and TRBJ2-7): DTGVSQNPRHKITKRGQNVTFRCDPISEHNRLYWYRQTLGQGPEFLTYFQNEAQLEKSRLLSDRFSAERPKGSFSTLEIQRTEQGDSAMYLCASSPPGTGVEQYFGPGTRLTVT.

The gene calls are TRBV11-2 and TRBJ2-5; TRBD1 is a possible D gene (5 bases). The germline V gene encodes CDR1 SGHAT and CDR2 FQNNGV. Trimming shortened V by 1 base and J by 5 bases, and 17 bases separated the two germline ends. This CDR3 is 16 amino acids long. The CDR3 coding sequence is TGTGCCAGCAGCTTAGCAGGGAAAGGGATCGGGGAGACCCAGTACTTC. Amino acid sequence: CASSLAGKGIGETQYF.

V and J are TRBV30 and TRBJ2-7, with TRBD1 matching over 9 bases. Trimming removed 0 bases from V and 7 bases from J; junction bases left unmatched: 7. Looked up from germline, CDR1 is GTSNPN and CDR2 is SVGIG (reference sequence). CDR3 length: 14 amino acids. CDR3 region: CAWSVTGGTWEQYF. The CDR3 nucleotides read TGTGCCTGGAGTGTGACAGGGGGAACCTGGGAGCAGTACTTC.

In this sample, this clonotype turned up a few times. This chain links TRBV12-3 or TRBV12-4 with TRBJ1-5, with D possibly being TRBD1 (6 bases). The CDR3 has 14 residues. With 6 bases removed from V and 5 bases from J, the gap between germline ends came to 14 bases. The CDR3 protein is CASSPDSPDQPQHF. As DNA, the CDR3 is TGTGCCAGCAGCCCGGACAGCCCAGATCAGCCCCAGCATTTT.

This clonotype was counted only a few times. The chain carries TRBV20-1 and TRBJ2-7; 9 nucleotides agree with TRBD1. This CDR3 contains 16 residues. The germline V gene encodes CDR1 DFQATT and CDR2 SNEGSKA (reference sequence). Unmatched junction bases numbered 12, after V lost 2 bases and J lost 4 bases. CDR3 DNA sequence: TGCAGTGCTAGATGGTTAGGGACAGGGTTTTCGTACGAGCAGTACTTC. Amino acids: CSARWLGTGFSYEQYF.